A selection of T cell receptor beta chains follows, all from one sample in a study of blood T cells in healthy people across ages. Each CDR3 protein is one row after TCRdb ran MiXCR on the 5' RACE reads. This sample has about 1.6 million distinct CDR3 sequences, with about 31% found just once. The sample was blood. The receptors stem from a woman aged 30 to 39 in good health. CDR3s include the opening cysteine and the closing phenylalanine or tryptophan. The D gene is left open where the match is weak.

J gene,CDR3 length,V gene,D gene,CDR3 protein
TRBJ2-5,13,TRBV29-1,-,CSVEDLYEETQYF
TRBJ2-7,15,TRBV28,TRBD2,CASSLSSGRPYEQYF
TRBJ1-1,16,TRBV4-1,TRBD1,CASSRSPGQGANEAFF
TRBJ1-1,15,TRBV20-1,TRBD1,CSAVGTDPMNTEAFF
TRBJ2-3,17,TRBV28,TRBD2,CASTSGGLAGATDTQYF
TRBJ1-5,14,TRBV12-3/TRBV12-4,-,CASSSRHSNQPQHF
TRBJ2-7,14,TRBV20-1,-,CSAPKRMSSYEQYF
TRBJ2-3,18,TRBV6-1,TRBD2,CASRRRLAGERSTDTQYF
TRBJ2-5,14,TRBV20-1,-,CSASGAPRGETQYF
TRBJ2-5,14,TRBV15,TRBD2,CATSTRGGQETQYF
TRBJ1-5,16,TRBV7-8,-,CASSVSGAISNQPQHF
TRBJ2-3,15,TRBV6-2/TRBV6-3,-,CASTPPRGSTDTQYF
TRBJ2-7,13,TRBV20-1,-,CSAPGTPNYEQYF
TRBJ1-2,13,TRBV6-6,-,CASTTRGNYGYTF
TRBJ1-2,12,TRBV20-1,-,CSAEGPGYGYTF
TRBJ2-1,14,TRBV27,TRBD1,CASSLWGQYNEQFF
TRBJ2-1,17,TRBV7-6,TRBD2,CASSLAHGAGVANEQFF
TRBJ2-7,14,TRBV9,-,CASSVERVSYEQYF
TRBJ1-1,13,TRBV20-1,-,CSARDQGWTEAFF
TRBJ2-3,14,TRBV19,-,CACRFQGTTDTQYF
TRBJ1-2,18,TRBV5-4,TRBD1,CASSPDKPQGATFPGYTF
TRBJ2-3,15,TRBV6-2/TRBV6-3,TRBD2,CASSQGRGVTDTQYF
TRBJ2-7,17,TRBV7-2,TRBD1,CASSEGRTGRFNYEQYF
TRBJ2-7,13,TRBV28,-,CASKWGGAYEQYF
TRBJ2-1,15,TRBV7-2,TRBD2,CASSSGLVSYNEQFF
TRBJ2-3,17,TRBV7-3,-,CASSLNGFSGAGDTQYF
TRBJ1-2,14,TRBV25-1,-,CATSRLFPDRGYTF
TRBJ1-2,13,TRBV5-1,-,CASSFGTPVGYTF
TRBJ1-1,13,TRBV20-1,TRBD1,CSAGVRQGAEAFF
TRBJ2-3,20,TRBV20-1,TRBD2,CSAREYPGLAGGDGTDTQYF
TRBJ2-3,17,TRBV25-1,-,CASSPLRAWTYTDTQYF